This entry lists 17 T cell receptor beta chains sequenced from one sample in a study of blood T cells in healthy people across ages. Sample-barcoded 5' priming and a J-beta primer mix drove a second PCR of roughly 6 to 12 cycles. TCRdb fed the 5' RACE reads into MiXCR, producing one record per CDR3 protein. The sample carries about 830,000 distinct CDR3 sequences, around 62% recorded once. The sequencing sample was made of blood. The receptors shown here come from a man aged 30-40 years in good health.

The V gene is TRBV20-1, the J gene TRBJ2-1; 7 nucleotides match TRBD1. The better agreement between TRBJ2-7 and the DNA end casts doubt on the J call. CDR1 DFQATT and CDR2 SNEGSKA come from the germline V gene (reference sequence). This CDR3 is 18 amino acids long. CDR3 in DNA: TGCAGTGCTAGAGACGCCCGGACAGGCCGGAGGTCCTACAATGAGCAGTACTTC. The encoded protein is CSARDARTGRRSYNEQYF.

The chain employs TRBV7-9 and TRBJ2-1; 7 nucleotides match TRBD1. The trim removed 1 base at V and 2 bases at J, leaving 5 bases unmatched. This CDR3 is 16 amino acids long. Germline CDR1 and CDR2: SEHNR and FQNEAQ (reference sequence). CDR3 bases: TGTGCCAGCAGCTTAGGGGGGACAGTCGCCTACAATGAGCAGTTCTTC. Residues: CASSLGGTVAYNEQFF.

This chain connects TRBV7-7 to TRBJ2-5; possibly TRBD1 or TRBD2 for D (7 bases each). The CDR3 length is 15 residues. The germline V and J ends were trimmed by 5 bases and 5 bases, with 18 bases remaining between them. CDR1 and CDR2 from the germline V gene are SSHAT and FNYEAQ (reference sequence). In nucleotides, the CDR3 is TGTGCCAGCAGCCCGACAGGGTCGGGGGGCGAGACCCAGTACTTC. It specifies CASSPTGSGGETQYF.

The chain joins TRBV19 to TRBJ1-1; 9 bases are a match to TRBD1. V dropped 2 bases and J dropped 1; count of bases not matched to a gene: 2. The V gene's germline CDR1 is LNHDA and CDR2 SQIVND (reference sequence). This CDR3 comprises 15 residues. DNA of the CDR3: TGTGCCAGTAGTATACAGGGACAGGGGAACACTGAAGCTTTCTTT. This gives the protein CASSIQGQGNTEAFF. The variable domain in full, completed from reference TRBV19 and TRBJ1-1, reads DGGITQSPKYLFRKEGQNVTLSCEQNLNHDAMYWYRQDPGQGLRLIYYSQIVNDFQKGDIAEGYSVSREKKESFPLTVTSAQKNPTAFYLCASSIQGQGNTEAFFGQGTRLTVV.

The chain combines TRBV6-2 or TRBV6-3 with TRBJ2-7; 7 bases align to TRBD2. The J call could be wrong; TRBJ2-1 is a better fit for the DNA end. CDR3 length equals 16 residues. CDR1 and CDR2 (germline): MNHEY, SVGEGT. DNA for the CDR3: TGTGCCAGCAGTTACGGTGGGGACTACGTTAGGGATGAGCAGTTCTTC. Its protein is CASSYGGDYVRDEQFF.

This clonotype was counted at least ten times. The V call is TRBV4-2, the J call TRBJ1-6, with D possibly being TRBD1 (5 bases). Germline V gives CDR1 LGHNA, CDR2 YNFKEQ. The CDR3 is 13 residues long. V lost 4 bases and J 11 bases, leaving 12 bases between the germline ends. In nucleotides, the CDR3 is TGTGCCAGCAGCCCATCCTCGGGGCCACCCCTCCACTTT. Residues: CASSPSSGPPLHF.

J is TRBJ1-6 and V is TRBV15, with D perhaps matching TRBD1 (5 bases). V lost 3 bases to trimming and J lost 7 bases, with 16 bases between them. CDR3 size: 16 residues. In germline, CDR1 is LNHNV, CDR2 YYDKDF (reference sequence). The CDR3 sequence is CATSSSQRQSNSPLHF. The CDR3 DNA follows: TGTGCCACCAGCAGCAGTCAACGACAGTCCAATTCACCCCTCCACTTT.

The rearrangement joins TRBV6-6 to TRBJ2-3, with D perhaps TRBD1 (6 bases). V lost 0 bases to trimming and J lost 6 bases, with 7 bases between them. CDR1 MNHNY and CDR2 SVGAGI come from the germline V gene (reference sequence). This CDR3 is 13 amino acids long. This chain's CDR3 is CASSYSQGDTQYF. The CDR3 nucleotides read TGTGCCAGCAGTTACTCGCAGGGGGATACGCAGTATTTT.

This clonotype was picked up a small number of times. This chain's CDR3 is CASSLGQGEWTEAFF. The CDR3 nucleotides read TGCGCCAGCAGCTTGGGACAGGGGGAGTGGACTGAAGCTTTCTTT. The gene calls are TRBV5-1 and TRBJ1-1; 9 bases match TRBD1. The CDR3 is made up of 15 amino acids. The V and J ends lost 0 bases and 5 bases, in that order; junction bases with no gene match: 5. Looked up from germline, CDR1 is SGHRS and CDR2 is YFSETQ.

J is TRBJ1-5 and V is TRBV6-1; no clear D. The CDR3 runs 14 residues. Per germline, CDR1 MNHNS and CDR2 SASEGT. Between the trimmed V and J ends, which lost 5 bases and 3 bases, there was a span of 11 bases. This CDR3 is CASSPDGPNQPQHF. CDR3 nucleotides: TGTGCCAGCAGTCCGGACGGTCCCAATCAGCCCCAGCATTTT.

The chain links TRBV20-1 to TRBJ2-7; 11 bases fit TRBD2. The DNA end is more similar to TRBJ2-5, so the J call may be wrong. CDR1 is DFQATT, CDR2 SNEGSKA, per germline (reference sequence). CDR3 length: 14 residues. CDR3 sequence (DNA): TGCAGTGCTAGAGATGGACTAGCGGGTGAGACCCAGTACTTC. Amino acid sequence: CSARDGLAGETQYF.

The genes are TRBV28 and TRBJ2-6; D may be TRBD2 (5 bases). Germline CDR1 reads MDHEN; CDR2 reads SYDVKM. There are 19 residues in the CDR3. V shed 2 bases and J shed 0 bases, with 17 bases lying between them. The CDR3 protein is CASSLNPSGRGSGANVLTF. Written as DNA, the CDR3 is TGTGCCAGCAGTTTAAACCCCAGTGGTCGGGGCTCTGGGGCCAACGTCCTGACTTTC.

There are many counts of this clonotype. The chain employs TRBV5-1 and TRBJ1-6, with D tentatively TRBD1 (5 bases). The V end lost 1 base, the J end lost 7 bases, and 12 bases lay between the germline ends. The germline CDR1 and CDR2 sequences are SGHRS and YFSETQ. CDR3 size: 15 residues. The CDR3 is CASSLYGGTNSPLHF. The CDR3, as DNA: TGCGCCAGCAGCTTGTACGGAGGGACCAATTCACCCCTCCACTTT.

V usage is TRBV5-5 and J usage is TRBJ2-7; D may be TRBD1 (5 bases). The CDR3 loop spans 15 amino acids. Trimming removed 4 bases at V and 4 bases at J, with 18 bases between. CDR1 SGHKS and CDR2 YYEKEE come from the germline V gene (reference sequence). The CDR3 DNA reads TGTGCCAGCAGCCCCGCGCCAAGGGGAACATACGAGCAGTACTTC. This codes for CASSPAPRGTYEQYF.

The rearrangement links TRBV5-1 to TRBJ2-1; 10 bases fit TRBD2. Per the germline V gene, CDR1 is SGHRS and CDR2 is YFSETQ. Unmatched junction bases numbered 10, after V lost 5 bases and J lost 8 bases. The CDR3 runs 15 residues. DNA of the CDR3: TGCGCCAGCAGGACCGGGACTAGCGCCTCATATGAGCAGTTCTTC. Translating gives CASRTGTSASYEQFF.

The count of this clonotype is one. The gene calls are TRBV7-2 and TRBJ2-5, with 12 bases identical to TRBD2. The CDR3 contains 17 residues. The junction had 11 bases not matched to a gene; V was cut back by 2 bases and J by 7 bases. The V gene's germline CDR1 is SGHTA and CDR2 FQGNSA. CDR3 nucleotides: TGTGCCAGCAGCTTAAGCGGGACTAGCGGGCCCGGGGGGACCCAGTACTTC. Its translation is CASSLSGTSGPGGTQYF.

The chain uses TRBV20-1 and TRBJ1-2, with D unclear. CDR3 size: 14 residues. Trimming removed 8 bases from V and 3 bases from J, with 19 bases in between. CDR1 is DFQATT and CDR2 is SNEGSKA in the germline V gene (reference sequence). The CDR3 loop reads CSPRGRDSYYGYTF. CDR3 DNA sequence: TGCAGTCCCAGAGGCCGGGATTCTTACTATGGCTACACCTTC.